This TCR beta chain emerged from a study of blood T cell repertoires in COVID-19. Whole-study context: Donors in the United States, Italy and Spain gave samples during acute or convalescent COVID-19. PBMCs, B-cell-depleted T cells, or T cells were the source of the cDNA or gDNA that made up the material.

Per the authors' pipeline: From reference gene primer amplification, estimates of nucleated cell counts were derived. Sequencing was performed with immunoSEQ multiplex PCR; in TCRdb, only in-frame clones are kept and a portion is missing. The V and J calls and clone size come from that table; D and trimming were worked out from the DNA. The table shows under 200,000 clones, with roughly nine tenths occurring only once. The TCR sequence derives from a young man with acute or convalescent COVID-19. The sequencing input was peripheral blood.

CDR3 sequence (DNA): TGTGCCAGCAGCTTAATGGGCCCGAGACAGGGGGCGTTCGGGGAGCTGTTTTTT. Protein: CASSLMGPRQGAFGELFF. The chain carries TRBV7-3 and TRBJ2-2; 10 bases map to TRBD1. J was trimmed by 7 bases and V by 1 base; bases with no gene match: 12. CDR3 size: 18 residues. The germline gives CDR1 SGHTA, CDR2 FQGTGA.